Following are 11 T cell receptor beta chains from one sample sequenced in a study of CD8 T cells in Susac syndrome. With random hexamers, reverse transcription was performed on roughly 0.5 to 1 ug of RNA. TCRdb passed the immunoSEQ multiplex PCR reads through MiXCR, listing each CDR3 protein once. The sample carries 330,000 or so distinct CDR3 sequences, about 88% recorded once. Source material: CD8+ T cells from PBMCs. These receptors were taken from a human donor with multiple sclerosis.

V usage is TRBV28 and J usage is TRBJ2-4, with D possibly TRBD2 on 5 matching bases. V lost 3 bases and J 0 bases, leaving 9 bases between the germline ends. CDR1 is MDHEN, CDR2 SYDVKM, per germline. The CDR3 is 15 amino acids. DNA of the CDR3: TGTGCCAGCAGTTTTAGAGGGTTAGCCAAAAACATTCAGTACTTC. Its translation is CASSFRGLAKNIQYF.

V and J are TRBV27 and TRBJ2-7; TRBD1 agrees at 11 bases. The V and J ends lost 2 bases and 2 bases, in that order; junction bases with no gene match: 5. Germline V lookup: CDR1 MNHEY, CDR2 SMNVEV (reference sequence). The CDR3 sequence is 16 residues long. For the CDR3, the DNA is TGTGCCAGCAGTTTAGGACAGGGGGCGAGCCCCTACGAGCAGTACTTC. Residues: CASSLGQGASPYEQYF.

The V gene is TRBV7-9, the J gene TRBJ2-5; the D gene is possibly TRBD2 (5 bases). Trimming removed 0 bases from V and 5 bases from J, with 10 bases in between. The germline gives CDR1 SEHNR, CDR2 FQNEAQ (reference sequence). The CDR3 totals 14 residues. The CDR3 coding sequence is TGTGCCAGCAGCTTAGCCCTGAGGGAGGAGACCCAGTACTTC. It is translated as CASSLALREETQYF.

V gene TRBV20-1 combines with J gene TRBJ2-1, with 7 bases fitting TRBD2. This CDR3 comprises 15 residues. J was trimmed by 4 bases and V by 1 base; bases with no gene match: 7. Germline values: CDR1 DFQATT, CDR2 SNEGSKA (reference sequence). Written as DNA, the CDR3 is TGCAGTGCTAGAGGGGGACTATTGGCGTACAATGAGCAGTTCTTC. It encodes CSARGGLLAYNEQFF.

The gene calls are TRBV4-3 and TRBJ1-2; 8 bases map to TRBD1. The germline CDR1 and CDR2 sequences are LGHNA and YSLEER. The CDR3 is 15 residues long. V gave up 1 base and J gave up 4 bases; unmatched junction bases: 5. The CDR3 here is CASSQGTGTGYGYTF. The CDR3 DNA follows: TGCGCCAGCAGCCAAGGGACCGGGACAGGCTATGGCTACACCTTC.

This clonotype has only one observation. The V call is TRBV19, the J call TRBJ1-1; the D gene is possibly TRBD1 (6 bases). V dropped 3 bases and J dropped 4 bases, with 12 bases sitting between them. The CDR3 has 14 amino acids. CDR1 and CDR2 from the germline V gene are LNHDA and SQIVND (reference sequence). The CDR3 bases are TGTGCCAGTAGTATCGGGCAGGGGTTCACTGAAGCTTTCTTT. Its protein product is CASSIGQGFTEAFF.

This clonotype was seen more than once but under ten times. The chain recombines TRBV7-2 with TRBJ2-3, with 8 bases matching TRBD2. V was pared by 2 bases and J by 6 bases, with 7 bases of the junction left unmatched. CDR1 SGHTA and CDR2 FQGNSA come from the germline V gene. The CDR3 runs 15 residues. CDR3 in amino acids: CASSLRQREWDTQYF. In DNA form, the CDR3 reads TGTGCCAGCAGCTTACGCCAGCGGGAGTGGGATACGCAGTATTTT.

The gene calls are TRBV12-3 or TRBV12-4 and TRBJ2-1; D may be TRBD2 (6 bases). CDR3 length: 12 amino acids. The V gene lost 7 bases and the J gene lost 15 bases, with 19 bases spanning the gap. In DNA, the CDR3 is TGTGCCAGCAACCGCGGGGTGGGACGGCCGTTCTTC. Encoded protein: CASNRGVGRPFF.

This chain joins TRBV4-1 and TRBJ1-5; D ambiguous. CDR3 length: 16 residues. From germline, CDR1 is MGHRA and CDR2 YSYEKL. Between the trimmed V and J ends, which lost 3 bases and 2 bases, there was a span of 14 bases. Written as DNA, the CDR3 is TGCGCCAGCAGCCACCCAGACGGGGTGGGCAATCAGCCCCAGCATTTT. It codes for CASSHPDGVGNQPQHF.

This clonotype was recorded only once. The chain has TRBV12-3 or TRBV12-4 and TRBJ1-2, with 7 bases aligning to TRBD1. V trimming: 6 bases; J trimming: 6 bases; junction bases outside the gene matches: 10. CDR3 length equals 14 residues. The CDR3 DNA is TGTGCCAGCAGCAACAGGGGATTCATGGATGGCTACACCTTC. Amino acids: CASSNRGFMDGYTF.

CDR3 nucleotide sequence: TGTGCCAGCAGCTATGTCGGGACAGGTCCGGCTGACACTGAAGCTTTCTTT. As protein: CASSYVGTGPADTEAFF. V usage is TRBV13 and J usage is TRBJ1-1; 8 bases map to TRBD1. Unmatched junction bases numbered 13, after V lost 4 bases and J lost 3 bases. The CDR3 contains 17 residues. Germline V CDR1 and CDR2: PRHDT, FYEKMQ (reference sequence).